The 26 T cell receptor beta chains in this list originate from one sample, sequenced in a study of PD-1 blockade in classical Hodgkin lymphoma. Repertoires were generated with immunoSEQ multiplex PCR, while TCRdb's copy carries only in-frame clones and drops some. The table shows 15,000 to 19,000 clones, with around 84% occurring only once. Time point noted: newly diagnosed, previously untreated cHL patient sample. Negative selection with magnetic separation was used to purify CD4+ T cells from thawed PBMCs. The sequenced sample consisted of CD4+ T cells from blood. All receptors derive from a human donor with classical Hodgkin lymphoma.

The V call is TRBV2, the J call TRBJ1-2; no clear D gene. Germline CDR1 reads SNHLY; CDR2 reads FYNNEI. The CDR3 is 15 residues long. Trimming cost V 3 bases and J 5 bases, with 16 bases left between them. CDR3 DNA: TGTGCCAGCAGTGATTTGGGTCCTTCGGGGTATGGCTACACCTTC. Encoded protein: CASSDLGPSGYGYTF.

The chain uses TRBV11-2 and TRBJ2-7; TRBD1 might be the D (6 bases). The V gene lost 0 bases and the J gene lost 4 bases, with 10 bases spanning the gap. This CDR3 is 14 amino acids long. From germline, CDR1 is SGHAT and CDR2 FQNNGV. CDR3 sequence (DNA): TGTGCCAGCAGCTTAGATCCAGGGGATTACGAGCAGTACTTC. It encodes CASSLDPGDYEQYF.

The chain joins TRBV30 to TRBJ2-7; 13 nucleotides align to TRBD2. Germline V gene sequence: CDR1 GTSNPN, CDR2 SVGIG (reference sequence). After removal of 8 bases from V and 5 bases from J, the junction contained 12 bases not matched to a gene. The CDR3 runs 15 residues. The CDR3 DNA sequence: TGTGCCGGTGGGAGATCCGGGACTAGCGGGAACGAGCAGTACTTC. The encoded protein is CAGGRSGTSGNEQYF.

The chain joins TRBV7-9 to TRBJ1-5, with D hard to call. Trimming removed 5 bases from V and 4 bases from J, with 9 bases in between. The length of the CDR3 is 13 residues. Germline CDR1 SEHNR, CDR2 FQNEAQ (reference sequence). The CDR3 loop reads CASSRAPNQPQHF. The CDR3 DNA reads as TGTGCCAGCAGCCGGGCCCCAAATCAGCCCCAGCATTTT. Complete variable domain (other parts from reference TRBV7-9 and TRBJ1-5): DTGVSQNPRHKITKRGQNVTFRCDPISEHNRLYWYRQTLGQGPEFLTYFQNEAQLEKSRLLSDRFSAERPKGSFSTLEIQRTEQGDSAMYLCASSRAPNQPQHFGDGTRLSIL.

This clone was picked up a small number of times. The chain is built from TRBV4-3 and TRBJ1-5, with D possibly TRBD1 on 6 matching bases. Trimming stripped 0 bases from V and 2 bases from J, with 11 bases between. The CDR3 is 16 residues long. CDR1 and CDR2 (germline): LGHNA, YSLEER. CDR3 DNA sequence: TGCGCCAGCAGCCAAGAAGGGGGGTACGGCAATCAGCCCCAGCATTTT. Its protein is CASSQEGGYGNQPQHF.

This chain uses TRBV30 with TRBJ2-2; tentatively, D is TRBD1 (6 bases). Germline V gene lookup returns CDR1 GTSNPN and CDR2 SVGIG (reference sequence). Trimming stripped 3 bases from V and 2 bases from J, with 7 bases between. The length of the CDR3 is 13 residues. DNA of the CDR3: TGTGCCTGGAGAGGGGGAAACACCGGGGAGCTGTTTTTT. This gives the protein CAWRGGNTGELFF. Full variable domain (remainder filled in from reference TRBV30 and TRBJ2-2): SQTIHQWPATLVQPVGSPLSLECTVEGTSNPNLYWYRQAAGRGLQLLFYSVGIGQISSEVPQNLSASRPQDRQFILSSKKLLLSDSGFYLCAWRGGNTGELFFGEGSRLTVL.

V gene TRBV7-2 combines with J gene TRBJ1-3; TRBD1 might be the D (6 bases). The CDR3 covers 15 residues. The germline gives CDR1 SGHTA, CDR2 FQGNSA. V was shortened by 2 bases and J by 5 bases, with 13 bases between the two germline ends. In DNA form, the CDR3 reads TGTGCCAGCAGCTTAAGCCGCGGGGGCCGAAACACCATATATTTT. This codes for CASSLSRGGRNTIYF.

The chain combines TRBV6-1 with TRBJ1-2, with D unresolved. V lost 0 bases and J 0 bases, leaving 8 bases between the germline ends. This CDR3 contains 15 residues. The germline CDR1 and CDR2 sequences are MNHNS and SASEGT. CDR3 region: CASSEAAGSNYGYTF. In DNA form, the CDR3 reads TGTGCCAGCAGTGAAGCAGCCGGCTCTAACTATGGCTACACCTTC.

This chain uses TRBV28 with TRBJ2-5; 8 bases are shared with TRBD1. Germline V gene data show CDR1 as MDHEN and CDR2 as SYDVKM. Trimming cost V 10 bases and J 2 bases; bases outside gene matches: 9. CDR3 length: 14 amino acids. CDR3: CATRAGGGQETQYF. The CDR3 bases are TGTGCCACCAGGGCAGGGGGCGGTCAAGAGACCCAGTACTTC.

The chain has TRBV30 and TRBJ2-7; no firm D call. V was pared by 2 bases and J by 2 bases, with 10 bases between. CDR1 and CDR2 (germline): GTSNPN, SVGIG (reference sequence). The length of the CDR3 is 13 residues. The CDR3 here is CAWSKAPPYEQYF. DNA for the CDR3: TGTGCCTGGAGTAAGGCACCACCCTACGAGCAGTACTTC.

V gene TRBV7-8 combines with J gene TRBJ2-3; tentatively, D is TRBD1 (7 bases). The CDR3 is 19 amino acids. V lost 5 bases and J lost 0, with 24 bases in between. The germline gives CDR1 SGHVS, CDR2 FQNEAQ. This chain's CDR3 is CASSPIRGRSEASTDTQYF. As DNA, the CDR3 is TGTGCCAGCAGCCCGATCAGGGGGAGGTCAGAAGCTAGCACAGATACGCAGTATTTT.

The chain links TRBV18 to TRBJ2-1; D assignment may be TRBD1 or TRBD2 (6 bases each). Trimming left V 6 bases short and J 6 bases short, with 21 bases between. The CDR3 sequence is 16 residues long. Germline assignment: CDR1 KGHSH and CDR2 LQKENI. CDR3 nucleotides: TGTGCCAGCTCCCCAGGGACCCCCAGGGGAGGCAATGAGCAGTTCTTC. Its translation: CASSPGTPRGGNEQFF.

The rearrangement uses TRBV4-2 and TRBJ1-5, with D perhaps matching TRBD1 (5 bases). Trimming took off 1 base at V and 6 bases at J, with 13 bases between the two ends. Looked up from germline, CDR1 is LGHNA and CDR2 is YNFKEQ. The CDR3 loop spans 15 amino acids. The CDR3 loop is CASSQAGGEGQPQHF. CDR3 nucleotides: TGTGCCAGCAGCCAAGCGGGGGGTGAGGGTCAGCCCCAGCATTTT.

The chain couples TRBV15 to TRBJ2-3; D ambiguous. The CDR3 is made up of 13 amino acids. CDR1 and CDR2 (germline): LNHNV, YYDKDF (reference sequence). Trimming removed 9 bases at V and 6 bases at J, with 16 bases between. CDR3 in DNA: TGTGCCACTGCACCGATGAGCAGGGATACGCAGTATTTT. Translated, it gives CATAPMSRDTQYF.

The gene calls are TRBV7-8 and TRBJ2-7; 9 positions match TRBD2. Trimming cost V 0 bases and J 4 bases; bases outside gene matches: 4. CDR3 length: 15 amino acids. Germline CDR1 reads SGHVS; CDR2 reads FQNEAQ. The CDR3: CASSLAGTSLYEQYF. In DNA form, the CDR3 reads TGTGCCAGCAGCTTAGCCGGGACTAGCCTGTACGAGCAGTACTTC.

The chain recombines TRBV7-2 with TRBJ1-1; D unclear. Germline V gene lookup returns CDR1 SGHTA and CDR2 FQGNSA. The CDR3 has 14 residues. Trimming took off 6 bases at V and 1 base at J, with 12 bases between the two ends. The CDR3 sequence: CASRRQRANTEAFF. The DNA of the CDR3 is TGTGCCAGCAGACGACAAAGGGCGAACACTGAAGCTTTCTTT.

A few counts support this clone. The chain recombines TRBV7-2 with TRBJ1-2; D is uncertain. CDR1 SGHTA and CDR2 FQGNSA come from the germline V gene. The ends were cut back, 5 bases at V and 2 bases at J, with 9 bases in the middle. This CDR3 is 13 amino acids long. The CDR3 spells CASSLGRNYGYTF. The DNA for the CDR3 is TGTGCCAGCAGCCTAGGACGGAACTATGGCTACACCTTC.

The V and J genes are TRBV19 and TRBJ1-2; 7 bases fit TRBD1. Unmatched junction bases numbered 7, after V lost 7 bases and J lost 2 bases. Germline CDR1 and CDR2: LNHDA and SQIVND (reference sequence). CDR3 length: 14 amino acids. The CDR3 DNA follows: TGTGCCAGTACCCAGAGACAGGGCAACTATGGCTACACCTTC. Amino acids: CASTQRQGNYGYTF.

This clone showed up just once. The J gene is TRBJ2-3, the V gene TRBV15; tentative D call: TRBD1 (5 bases). V shed 3 bases and J shed 4 bases, with 17 bases lying between them. The CDR3 totals 16 residues. Germline CDR1 and CDR2: LNHNV and YYDKDF (reference sequence). Here the CDR3 reads CATSRRTSLSADTQYF. Here the CDR3 DNA reads TGTGCCACCAGCAGGAGGACAAGCCTGAGCGCAGATACGCAGTATTTT.

CDR3: CASLWAGGHGYTF. As DNA, the CDR3 is TGTGCCAGCCTTTGGGCAGGTGGGCATGGCTACACCTTC. The chain has TRBV6-1 and TRBJ1-2; D is undetermined. Trimming removed 8 bases from V and 6 bases from J, with 16 bases in between. The germline V gene encodes CDR1 MNHNS and CDR2 SASEGT. The CDR3 loop spans 13 amino acids.

This chain connects TRBV19 to TRBJ2-7, with 12 bases aligning to TRBD1. The germline V gene encodes CDR1 LNHDA and CDR2 SQIVND (reference sequence). This CDR3 is built from 14 residues. Trimming at V came to 5 bases and at J to 6 bases, leaving 5 bases not matched to a gene. CDR3 sequence reads: CASSPRDRGPEQYF. The DNA for the CDR3 is TGTGCCAGTAGTCCCCGGGACAGGGGGCCCGAGCAGTACTTC.

This chain uses TRBV9 with TRBJ2-1, with D unclear. The V end lost 4 bases, the J end lost 5 bases, and 4 bases lay between the germline ends. Germline CDR1 and CDR2: SGDLS and YYNGEE. The CDR3 has 11 amino acids. The CDR3 DNA reads TGTGCCAGCAGCAAGAACAATGAGCAGTTCTTC. Translation: CASSKNNEQFF.

The gene calls are TRBV9 and TRBJ2-7, with D maybe TRBD1 (6 bases). V shed 4 bases and J shed 5 bases, with 19 bases lying between them. CDR1 is SGDLS, CDR2 YYNGEE, per germline. The CDR3 covers 15 residues. The CDR3 loop is CASSPPGARSDEQYF. In DNA form, the CDR3 reads TGTGCCAGCAGCCCTCCAGGGGCCCGGAGCGACGAGCAGTACTTC. Full variable domain (remainder filled in from reference TRBV9 and TRBJ2-7): DSGVTQTPKHLITATGQRVTLRCSPRSGDLSVYWYQQSLDQGLQFLIQYYNGEERAKGNILERFSAQQFPDLHSELNLSSLELGDSALYFCASSPPGARSDEQYFGPGTRLTVT.

This sequence joins TRBV6-1 and TRBJ2-5; maybe TRBD1 (5 bases). V was pared by 7 bases and J by 3 bases, with 18 bases between. CDR1 and CDR2 (germline): MNHNS, SASEGT. The CDR3 runs 15 residues. CDR3 bases: TGTGCCAGCAAACAGGCTTCCCTTCCCGAAGAGACCCAGTACTTC. It yields the protein CASKQASLPEETQYF.

The chain combines TRBV10-3 with TRBJ2-3, with a possible D match to TRBD2 (6 bases). The germline V gene has CDR1 ENHRY and CDR2 SYGVKD. The CDR3 covers 13 residues. V was cut by 7 bases and J by 5 bases, with 13 bases left in between. The CDR3 nucleotides read TGTGCCATCAATTTGGGACTGCGAGATACGCAGTATTTT. Protein product: CAINLGLRDTQYF.

This chain links TRBV18 with TRBJ2-5; D possibly corresponds to TRBD1 (6 bases). Per germline, CDR1 KGHSH and CDR2 LQKENI. This CDR3 region has 14 residues. V dropped 2 bases and J dropped 2 bases, with 9 bases sitting between them. The CDR3 DNA is TGTGCCAGCTCACCAAACACAGGGCAAGAGACCCAGTACTTC. Amino acid sequence: CASSPNTGQETQYF.